This T cell receptor beta chain was identified during a study of blood T cell repertoires in COVID-19 (TCRdb year 2020). A note on the overall study: Samples from collaborators originated in the United States, Italy and Spain and spanned both the acute and convalescent phases of COVID-19. Nearly every sample came with metadata listing a de-identified subject ID, COVID-19 status, age in years and sex. The prospective study material was composed of cDNA or gDNA derived from T cells, B-cell-depleted T cells, or PBMCs. Samples came from the ongoing ImmuneRACE study (first 160 participants) plus 1,254 subjects from 6 global collaborators. HLA class I and class II types, where available, came from metadata supplied by the sample provider rather than from assay-based typing. The repertoires were released in a freely available public database meant as a resource for research on the immune response to SARS-CoV-2. Deeply sampled blood TCRbeta repertoires from subjects exposed to, actively infected with, or recovered from COVID-19 were included in the dataset. What the research found in general, with its limitations: How much clinical and demographic metadata was included differed by source and by participant, and the metadata was provided uncurated.

TCRbeta CDR3 regions were amplified from genomic DNA by means of the immunoSEQ Assay, a bias-controlled multiplex PCR. Under the source paper's analysis protocol: The number of nucleated cells in each sample was estimated from the amplification of reference gene primers within the assay. Sequence reads were collapsed and filtered to measure the absolute abundance of every unique TCRbeta CDR3 rearrangement. Productive Simpson clonality was computed per sample as the square root of Simpson's diversity index over productive rearrangements. The clones in this table, taken by TCRdb from immuneACCESS, are in-frame only. Not every clone is retained; where verified, under half of the shortfall comes from an unresolved V gene, and the cause of the rest is unknown. Clonal size and the V and J genes are those of that table, whereas D and trimming came from the DNA. The sample table contains around 300,000 clones; only one count was recorded for roughly 90% of them. Approximately 4% of the sample is in the top ten clones.

Remarks on this clone: The clone's antigen remains unknown. One base away there is no much larger clone; base qualities are not given.

Each collaborating institution followed its own protocols to collect whole blood in K2EDTA tubes. For TCRbeta analysis, collaborators shipped samples in one of three forms: frozen whole blood, isolated PBMCs, or DNA extracted from either of those sample types. Sequenced sample: peripheral blood. The TCR originated in a woman between 50 and 59 years old with active or convalescent COVID-19.

The base sequence is TGTGCCACCAGGCGGGACACTGAAGCTTTCTTT. It specifies CATRRDTEAFF. The chain joins TRBV12-3 or TRBV12-4 to TRBJ1-1; no D gene is confidently identified. Including the terminal cysteine and phenylalanine, the CDR3 comprises 11 residues. Just CDR3 DNA is preserved here, 33 bases in frame from base 1. The V and J ends are trimmed by 10 bases and 3 bases, leaving 9 bases between them.